These T cell receptor beta chains were read from a single sample in a study of CD8 T cells in Susac syndrome. TCRdb re-analysed the immunoSEQ multiplex PCR reads in MiXCR, keeping a single row per CDR3 protein. The sample yields some 95,000 distinct CDR3 sequences, 85% to 95% seen once. Input material: CD8+ T cells from PBMCs. These receptors all stem from a human donor in good health. The CDR3 runs from the conserved cysteine through the conserved F or W.

cdr3_aa	v_call	j_call
CASTYGQGASNYGYTF	TRBV6-1	TRBJ1-2
CATSRAPGEDYEQYF	TRBV15	TRBJ2-7
CASIFSGGGEQFF	TRBV2	TRBJ2-1
CASSLAEGYTF	TRBV11-2	TRBJ1-2
CASSDPGQVNYGYTF	TRBV2	TRBJ1-2
CASSPRTSGGYEQYF	TRBV9	TRBJ2-7
CASSERGGQETQYF	TRBV6-4	TRBJ2-5
CASSSGQGVETQYF	TRBV5-1	TRBJ2-5
CSVEGGYNEQFF	TRBV29-1	TRBJ2-1
CKGRLAGSTGELFF	TRBV7-8	TRBJ2-2
CASSLATGGQETQYF	TRBV7-9	TRBJ2-5
CASPPQGVPTEAFF	TRBV7-9	TRBJ1-1
CASSPRDRSQETQYF	TRBV9	TRBJ2-5
CASSVSTGVEIEKLFF	TRBV5-6	TRBJ1-4
CSVPWAETQYF	TRBV29-1	TRBJ2-5
CASSVGGRGAGADTQYF	TRBV9	TRBJ2-3
CSAQGQHNSYEQYF	TRBV29-1	TRBJ2-7
CASSFTGSYEQYF	TRBV7-8	TRBJ2-7
CATSRDRGSGNTIYF	TRBV15	TRBJ1-3
CASMRGRGTEAFF	TRBV6-5	TRBJ1-1
CASSPMGDQPRNEQFF	TRBV4-1	TRBJ2-1
CASSVDGQGPDTQYF	TRBV9	TRBJ2-3
CASSYGGEETQYF	TRBV6-6	TRBJ2-5
CASSPGTGGRTDTQYF	TRBV7-6	TRBJ2-3
CATSEQQGDAYNSPLHF	TRBV15	TRBJ1-6
CASSEGGSDQPQHF	TRBV10-2	TRBJ1-5
CASSVGGSNTGELFF	TRBV9	TRBJ2-2
CASSRAPSSGNTIYF	TRBV6-5	TRBJ1-3
CATSREGAATEAFF	TRBV15	TRBJ1-1
CASSLGDGSYEQYF	TRBV13	TRBJ2-7
CASSVAKRINTGELFF	TRBV9	TRBJ2-2
CASGGGNTGELFF	TRBV2	TRBJ2-2
CASSYNSNQPQHF	TRBV6-5	TRBJ1-5
CASSEDSSPLHF	TRBV7-9	TRBJ1-6
CASNRDGREQYF	TRBV5-1	TRBJ2-7
CASSPPGLLYEQYF	TRBV27	TRBJ2-7
CASSLGLAFPYEQYF	TRBV7-2	TRBJ2-7
CASSYGQSTEAFF	TRBV6-5	TRBJ1-1
CASGLEGRTEAFF	TRBV12-5	TRBJ1-1
CASSQDLGRGSTDTQYF	TRBV3-1	TRBJ2-3
CASSLQGGRQTQYF	TRBV7-6	TRBJ2-5
CASSDLLTGDYGYTF	TRBV2	TRBJ1-2
CASSAGRGAGNTIYF	TRBV27	TRBJ1-3
CASSPRLGRNTEAFF	TRBV7-8	TRBJ1-1
CATSDGTGGEGFTGELFF	TRBV24-1	TRBJ2-2
CASGMNGQNEKLFF	TRBV5-6	TRBJ1-4
CATSRSTGELFF	TRBV15	TRBJ2-2
CASSFGLGDGYTF	TRBV27	TRBJ1-2
CASSIGTGAYEQYF	TRBV19	TRBJ2-7
CASSGGYWGEQFF	TRBV19	TRBJ2-1
CASSLGLGQSSYEQYF	TRBV13	TRBJ2-7